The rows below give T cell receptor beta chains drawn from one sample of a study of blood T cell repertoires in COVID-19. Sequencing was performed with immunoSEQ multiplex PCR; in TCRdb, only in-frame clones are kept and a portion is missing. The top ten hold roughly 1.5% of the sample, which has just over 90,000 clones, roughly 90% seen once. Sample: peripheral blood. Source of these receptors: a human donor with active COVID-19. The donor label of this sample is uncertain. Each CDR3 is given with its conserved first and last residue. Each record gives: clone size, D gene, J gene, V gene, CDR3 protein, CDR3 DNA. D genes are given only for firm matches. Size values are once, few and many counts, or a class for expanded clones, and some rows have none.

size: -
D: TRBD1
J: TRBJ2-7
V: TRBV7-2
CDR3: CASSLQGQGVYEQYF
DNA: TGTGCCAGCAGCTTACAGGGACAGGGGGTCTACGAGCAGTACTTC

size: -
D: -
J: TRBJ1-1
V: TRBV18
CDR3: CASSPNRSGAEAFF
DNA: TGTGCCAGCTCACCAAACCGATCCGGGGCTGAAGCTTTCTTT

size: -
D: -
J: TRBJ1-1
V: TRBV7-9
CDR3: CASSVTPGGGKDTEAFF
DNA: TGTGCCAGCAGCGTAACACCTGGCGGGGGTAAGGACACTGAAGCTTTCTTT

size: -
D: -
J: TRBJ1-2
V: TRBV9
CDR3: CASSLDSYYGYTF
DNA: TGTGCCAGCAGCCTTGACAGCTACTATGGCTACACCTTC

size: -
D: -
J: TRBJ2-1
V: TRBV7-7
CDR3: CASSPRRGDYNEQFF
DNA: TGTGCCAGCAGCCCCCGCCGCGGGGACTACAATGAGCAGTTCTTC

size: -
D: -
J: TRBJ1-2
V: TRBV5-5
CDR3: CASSLLSTRRNYGYTF
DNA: TGTGCCAGCAGCCTCCTCTCAACCCGGCGGAACTATGGCTACACCTTC

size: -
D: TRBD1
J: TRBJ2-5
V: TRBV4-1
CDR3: CASSLIGQGFETQYF
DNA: TGCGCCAGCAGCCTTATAGGACAGGGGTTTGAGACCCAGTACTTC

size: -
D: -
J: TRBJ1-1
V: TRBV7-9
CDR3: CASSLGRNAAEAFF
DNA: TGTGCCAGCAGCTTAGGGAGGAACGCCGCTGAAGCTTTCTTT

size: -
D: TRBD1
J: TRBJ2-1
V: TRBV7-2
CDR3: CASRQTGAPTMTQFF
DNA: TGTGCCAGCAGGCAGACAGGGGCCCCCACAATGACGCAGTTCTTC

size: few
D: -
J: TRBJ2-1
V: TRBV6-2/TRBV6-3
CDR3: CASSYGRGELDNEQFF
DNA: TGTGCCAGCAGTTATGGTCGGGGTGAATTGGACAATGAGCAGTTCTTC

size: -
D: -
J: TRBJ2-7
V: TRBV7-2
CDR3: CASSQGRGEQYF
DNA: TGTGCCAGCAGCCAGGGTAGGGGGGAGCAGTACTTC

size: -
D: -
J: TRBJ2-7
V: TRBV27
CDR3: CTSSVRASYEQYF
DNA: TGTACCAGCAGTGTCAGGGCCTCCTACGAGCAGTACTTC

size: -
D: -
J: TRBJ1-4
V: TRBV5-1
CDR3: CASSLGSTTNEKLFF
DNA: TGCGCCAGCAGCTTGGGGTCTACAACTAATGAAAAACTGTTTTTT

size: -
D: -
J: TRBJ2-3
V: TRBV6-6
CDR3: CASSSSRVLDTQYF
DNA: TGTGCCAGCAGTTCCTCCAGGGTTTTAGATACGCAGTATTTT

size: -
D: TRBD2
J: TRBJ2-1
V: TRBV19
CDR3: CASSMRFGLAGGPGNEQFF
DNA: TGTGCCAGTAGTATGAGGTTTGGGCTAGCGGGGGGCCCAGGGAATGAGCAGTTCTTC

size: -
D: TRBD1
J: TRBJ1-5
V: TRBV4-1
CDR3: CASSLAGGQGIRNQPQHF
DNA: TGCGCCAGCAGCCTGGCGGGGGGACAGGGGATTCGTAATCAGCCCCAGCATTTT

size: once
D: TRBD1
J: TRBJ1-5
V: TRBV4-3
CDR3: CASSRLQGDQPQHF
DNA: TGCGCCAGCAGCCGGTTACAGGGGGATCAGCCCCAGCATTTT

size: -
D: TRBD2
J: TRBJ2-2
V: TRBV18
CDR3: CASSPKLAGGATGELFF
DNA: TGTGCCAGCTCACCGAAACTAGCGGGGGGTGCGACCGGGGAGCTGTTTTTT

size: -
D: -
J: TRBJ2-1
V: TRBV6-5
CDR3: CASMGEPNYNEQFF
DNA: TGTGCCAGCATGGGAGAACCCAATTACAATGAGCAGTTCTTC

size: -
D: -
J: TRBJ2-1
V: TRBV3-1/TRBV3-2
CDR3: CASSQDPGRGEPFF
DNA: TGTGCCAGCAGCCAAGATCCGGGCAGGGGCGAACCGTTCTTC

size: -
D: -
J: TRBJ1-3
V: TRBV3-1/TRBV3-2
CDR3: CASSSGNGNTIYF
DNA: TGTGCCAGCAGCTCGGGTAACGGAAACACCATATATTTT

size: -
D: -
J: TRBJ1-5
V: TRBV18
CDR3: CASSWQGGNQPQHF
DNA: TGTGCCAGCTCTTGGCAGGGTGGCAATCAGCCCCAGCATTTT

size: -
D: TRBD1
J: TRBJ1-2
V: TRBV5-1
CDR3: CASSLETGTNGYTF
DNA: TGCGCCAGCAGCTTGGAGACAGGGACGAATGGCTACACCTTC

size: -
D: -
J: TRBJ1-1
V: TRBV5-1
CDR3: CASSADSGLTNTEAFF
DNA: TGCGCCAGCAGCGCTGACAGTGGGCTCACGAACACTGAAGCTTTCTTT

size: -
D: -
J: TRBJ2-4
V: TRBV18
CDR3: CASSPFDKYIQYF
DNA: TGTGCCAGCTCACCTTTTGACAAGTACATTCAGTACTTC

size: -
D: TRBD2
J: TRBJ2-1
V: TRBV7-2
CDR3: CASSPSTGRGEQFF
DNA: TGTGCCAGCAGCCCGAGTACGGGGAGGGGTGAGCAGTTCTTC

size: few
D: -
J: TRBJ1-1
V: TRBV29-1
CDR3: CSVEDGTMNTEAFF
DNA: TGCAGCGTTGAAGATGGGACAATGAACACTGAAGCTTTCTTT

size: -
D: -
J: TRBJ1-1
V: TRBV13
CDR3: CASSLVAVNTEAFF
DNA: TGTGCCAGCAGCTTAGTGGCAGTAAACACTGAAGCTTTCTTT

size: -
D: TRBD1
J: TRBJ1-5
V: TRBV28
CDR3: CASTIDRVNQPQHF
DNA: TGTGCCAGCACTATAGACAGGGTCAATCAGCCCCAGCATTTT